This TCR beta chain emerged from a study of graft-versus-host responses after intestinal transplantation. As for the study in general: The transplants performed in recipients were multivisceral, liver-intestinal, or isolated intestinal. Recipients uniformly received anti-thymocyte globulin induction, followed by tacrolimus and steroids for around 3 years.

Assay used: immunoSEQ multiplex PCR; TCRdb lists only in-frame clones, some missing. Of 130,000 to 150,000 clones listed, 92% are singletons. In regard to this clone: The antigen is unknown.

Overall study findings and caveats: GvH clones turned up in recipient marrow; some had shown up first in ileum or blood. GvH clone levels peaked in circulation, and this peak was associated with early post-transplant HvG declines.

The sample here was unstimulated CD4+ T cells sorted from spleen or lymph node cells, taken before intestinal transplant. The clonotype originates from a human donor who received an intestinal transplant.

CDR3 bases: TGTGCCACCAGCAGGGGCAGGACAGGGAACCAAGAGACCCAGTACTTC. Its translation is CATSRGRTGNQETQYF. This chain uses TRBV15 with TRBJ2-5, with 8 bases that match TRBD1. Germline-derived CDR1 and CDR2 are LNHNV and YYDKDF (reference sequence). With V trimmed by 3 bases and J by 0 bases, 6 bases remained unmatched. The CDR3 loop spans 16 amino acids.